This T cell receptor (beta chain) was documented in a study of CD8 T cells in Susac syndrome. General observations from the study: The authors acknowledged that their TCR sequencing and HLA analysis involved a relatively small number of individuals.

CD8+ and CD4+ T cells circulating in blood were sequenced for TCR beta. RNA was extracted with the RNeasy kit, and a quantity of roughly 0.5 to 1 ug was reverse transcribed using random hexamers. The CDR3 of TCR beta was amplified by immunoSEQ multiplex PCR across 54 Vbeta and 13 Jbeta. TCRdb redid the calling of the immunoSEQ multiplex PCR reads with MiXCR, one entry per CDR3 protein. The sample has 150,000 or so distinct CDR3 sequences, around 95% seen once. As concerns this clonotype: Its antigen is unknown.

V shed 4 bases and J shed 0 bases, with 7 bases lying between them. From germline, CDR1 is SGHRS and CDR2 YFSETQ. The CDR3 sequence is 13 residues long. The clonotype was recovered from a human donor with multiple sclerosis. The chain uses TRBV5-1 and TRBJ1-1; tentatively, D is TRBD1 (6 bases). Sample: CD8+ T cells from PBMCs. CDR3 sequence reads: CASSGQLNTEAFF. As DNA, the CDR3 is TGCGCCAGCAGCGGACAGTTGAACACTGAAGCTTTCTTT.